This T cell receptor (beta chain) was recorded in a study of CD8 T cells in ankylosing spondylitis. This clonotype was found many times. The antigen remains unidentified. The CDR3 covers 14 residues. Deletions cut 2 bases from V and 7 bases from J, with 11 bases between. Germline values: CDR1 MNHEY, CDR2 SVGEGT. Study results and limitations: A TCR beta motif of about 8 highly homologous variants appeared characteristic of ankylosing spondylitis blood.

MiXCR, applied by TCRdb to the 5' RACE reads, yields one record per CDR3 protein. Of about 240,000 distinct CDR3 sequences detected, over 8.5% appear once; the ten largest clones hold around 7%. This clonotype was sampled from a male donor with ankylosing spondylitis or in good health (not recorded which). V usage is TRBV6-2 or TRBV6-3 and J usage is TRBJ2-2, with a possible D match to TRBD2 (5 bases). The sequencing input was blood, either unsorted or a sorted T cell fraction (not recorded which). In DNA form, the CDR3 reads TGTGCCAGCAGTTACACGGCGGAGGACGGGGAGCTGTTTTTT. It yields the protein CASSYTAEDGELFF.